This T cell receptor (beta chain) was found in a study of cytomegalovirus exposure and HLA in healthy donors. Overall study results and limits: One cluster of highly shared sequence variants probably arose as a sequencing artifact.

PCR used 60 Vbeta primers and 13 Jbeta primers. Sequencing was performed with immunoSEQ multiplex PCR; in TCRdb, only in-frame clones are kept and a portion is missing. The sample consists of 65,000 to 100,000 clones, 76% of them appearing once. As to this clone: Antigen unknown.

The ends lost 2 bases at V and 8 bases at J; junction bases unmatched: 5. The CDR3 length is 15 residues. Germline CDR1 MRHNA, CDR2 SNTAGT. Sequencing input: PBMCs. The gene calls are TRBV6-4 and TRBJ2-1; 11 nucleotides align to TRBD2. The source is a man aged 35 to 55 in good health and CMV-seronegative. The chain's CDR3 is CASSDLAGGGDEQFF. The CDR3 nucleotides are TGTGCCAGCAGTGACCTAGCGGGGGGAGGCGATGAGCAGTTCTTC.